This T cell receptor (beta chain) was recorded in a study of cytomegalovirus exposure and HLA in healthy donors. The PCR employed 60 Vbeta primers together with 13 Jbeta primers. Produced via immunoSEQ multiplex PCR; TCRdb's table is partial and in-frame only. The sample carries some 85,000 clones, about 80% recorded once. Samples came from healthy bone marrow donors. Germline CDR1 and CDR2: SGHDT and YYEEEE. V gave up 4 bases and J gave up 1 base; unmatched junction bases: 12. This CDR3 contains 17 residues. The study's findings and limits: Accurate prediction of HLA-A and HLA-B alleles (for most subjects) was reportedly achieved from TCR beta sequences.

A word on this clone: Its specificity is not known.

The receptor was derived from a male donor in good health and CMV-seronegative. The genes are TRBV5-6 and TRBJ1-1; 8 bases are shared with TRBD1. Sequencing was done on a sample of PBMCs. CDR3 DNA: TGTGCCAGCAGCCCAGGACGGACAGGGAGGGCGAACACTGAAGCTTTCTTT. The encoded protein is CASSPGRTGRANTEAFF.